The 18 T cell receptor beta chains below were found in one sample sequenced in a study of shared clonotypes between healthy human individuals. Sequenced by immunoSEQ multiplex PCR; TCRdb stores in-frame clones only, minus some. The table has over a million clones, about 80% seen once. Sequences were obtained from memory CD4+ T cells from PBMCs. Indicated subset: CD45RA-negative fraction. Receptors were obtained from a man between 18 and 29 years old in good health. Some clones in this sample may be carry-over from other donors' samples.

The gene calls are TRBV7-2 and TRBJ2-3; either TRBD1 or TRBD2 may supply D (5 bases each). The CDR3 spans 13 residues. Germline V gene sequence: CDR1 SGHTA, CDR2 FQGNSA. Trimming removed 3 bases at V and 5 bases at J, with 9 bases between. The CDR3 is CASSFGGGDTQYF. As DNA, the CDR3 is TGTGCCAGCAGCTTTGGGGGTGGAGATACGCAGTATTTT.

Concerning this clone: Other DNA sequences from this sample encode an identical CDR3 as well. For the CDR3, the DNA is TGCGCCAGCAGCTTGGCGAGGGGGCTTACAGATACGCAGTATTTT. It encodes CASSLARGLTDTQYF. The gene calls are TRBV5-1 and TRBJ2-3; TRBD1 agrees at 7 bases. Germline V gives CDR1 SGHRS, CDR2 YFSETQ. V lost 0 bases to trimming and J lost 3 bases; unmatched junction nucleotides: 4. The CDR3 covers 15 residues. Looking up the rest from reference TRBV5-1 and TRBJ2-3 gives the full variable domain: KAGVTQTPRYLIKTRGQQVTLSCSPISGHRSVSWYQQTPGQGLQFLFEYFSETQRNKGNFPGRFSGRQFSNSRSEMNVSTLELGDSALYLCASSLARGLTDTQYFGPGTRLTVL.

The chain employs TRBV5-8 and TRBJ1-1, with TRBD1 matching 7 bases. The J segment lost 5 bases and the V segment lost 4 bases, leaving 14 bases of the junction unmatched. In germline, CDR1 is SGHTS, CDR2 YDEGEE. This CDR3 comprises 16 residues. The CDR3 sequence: CASSTSQHRGPTEAFF. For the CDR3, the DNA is TGTGCCAGCAGCACATCCCAGCACAGGGGTCCGACTGAAGCTTTCTTT.

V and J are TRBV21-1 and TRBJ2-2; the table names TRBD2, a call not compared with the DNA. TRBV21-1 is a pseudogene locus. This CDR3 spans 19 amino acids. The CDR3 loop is CASSKPLSVSGRDTGELFF. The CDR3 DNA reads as TGTGCCAGCAGCAAACCCCTCTCGGTTAGCGGGAGGGACACCGGGGAGCTGTTTTTT.

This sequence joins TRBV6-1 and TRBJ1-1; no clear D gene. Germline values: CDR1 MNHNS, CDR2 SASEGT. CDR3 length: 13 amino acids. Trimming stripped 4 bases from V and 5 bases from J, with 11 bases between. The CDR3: CASSADLNTEAFF. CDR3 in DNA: TGTGCCAGCAGTGCAGACCTTAATACTGAAGCTTTCTTT.

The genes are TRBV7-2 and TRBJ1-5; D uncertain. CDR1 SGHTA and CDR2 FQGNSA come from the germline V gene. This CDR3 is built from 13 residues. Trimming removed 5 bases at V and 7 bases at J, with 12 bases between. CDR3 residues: CASSLERSQPQHF. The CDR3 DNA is TGTGCCAGCAGCCTCGAGCGGTCCCAGCCCCAGCATTTT.

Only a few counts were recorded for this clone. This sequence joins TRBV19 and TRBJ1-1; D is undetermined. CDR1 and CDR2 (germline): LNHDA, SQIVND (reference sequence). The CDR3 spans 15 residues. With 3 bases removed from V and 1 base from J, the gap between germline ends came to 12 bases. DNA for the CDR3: TGTGCCAGTAGTATGTGGAGCAAACCGAACACTGAAGCTTTCTTT. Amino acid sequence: CASSMWSKPNTEAFF. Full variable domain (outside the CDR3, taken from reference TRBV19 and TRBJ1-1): DGGITQSPKYLFRKEGQNVTLSCEQNLNHDAMYWYRQDPGQGLRLIYYSQIVNDFQKGDIAEGYSVSREKKESFPLTVTSAQKNPTAFYLCASSMWSKPNTEAFFGQGTRLTVV.

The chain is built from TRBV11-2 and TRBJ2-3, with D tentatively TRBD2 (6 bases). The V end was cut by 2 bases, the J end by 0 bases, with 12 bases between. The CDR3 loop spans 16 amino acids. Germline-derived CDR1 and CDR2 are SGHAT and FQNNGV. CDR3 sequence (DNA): TGTGCCAGCAGCTTACAGGGAGGTGCTAGCACAGATACGCAGTATTTT. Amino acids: CASSLQGGASTDTQYF. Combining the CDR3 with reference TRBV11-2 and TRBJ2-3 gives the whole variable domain EAGVAQSPRYKIIEKRQSVAFWCNPISGHATLYWYQQILGQGPKLLIQFQNNGVVDDSQLPKDRFSAERLKGVDSTLKIQPAKLEDSAVYLCASSLQGGASTDTQYFGPGTRLTVL.

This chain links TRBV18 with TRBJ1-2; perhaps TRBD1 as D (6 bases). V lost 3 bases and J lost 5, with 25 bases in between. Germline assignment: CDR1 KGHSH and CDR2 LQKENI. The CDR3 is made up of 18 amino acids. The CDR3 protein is CASSPTPPGGRAEYGYTF. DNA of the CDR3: TGTGCCAGCTCACCGACTCCACCGGGGGGCAGGGCAGAGTATGGCTACACCTTC.

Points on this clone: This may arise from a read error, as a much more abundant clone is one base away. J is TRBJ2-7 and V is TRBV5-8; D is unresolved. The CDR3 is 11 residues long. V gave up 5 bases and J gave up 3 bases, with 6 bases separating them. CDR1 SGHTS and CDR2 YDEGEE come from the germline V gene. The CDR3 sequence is CASSLIYEQYF. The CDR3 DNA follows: TGTGCCAGCAGTTTGATCTACGAGCAGTACTTC.

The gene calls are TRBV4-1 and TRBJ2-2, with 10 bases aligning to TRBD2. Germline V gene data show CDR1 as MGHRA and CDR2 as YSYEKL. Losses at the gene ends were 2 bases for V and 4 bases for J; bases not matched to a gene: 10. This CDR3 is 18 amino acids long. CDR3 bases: TGCGCCAGCAGCCAAATGAGCGGGAGGGGGTTGAGCACCGGGGAGCTGTTTTTT. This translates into CASSQMSGRGLSTGELFF.

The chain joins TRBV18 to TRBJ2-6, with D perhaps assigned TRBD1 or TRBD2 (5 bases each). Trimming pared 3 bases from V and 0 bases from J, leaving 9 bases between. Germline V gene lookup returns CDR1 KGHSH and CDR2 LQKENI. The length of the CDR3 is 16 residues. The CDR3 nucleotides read TGTGCCAGCTCACCGGGACGGTTCTCTGGGGCCAACGTCCTGACTTTC. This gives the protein CASSPGRFSGANVLTF.

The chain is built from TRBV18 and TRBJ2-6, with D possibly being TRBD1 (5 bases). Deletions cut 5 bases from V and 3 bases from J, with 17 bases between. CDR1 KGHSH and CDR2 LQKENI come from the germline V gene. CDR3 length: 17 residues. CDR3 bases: TGTGCCAGCTCAGCGACCCAGGGTTCCCTTGGGGCCAACGTCCTGACTTTC. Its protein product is CASSATQGSLGANVLTF.

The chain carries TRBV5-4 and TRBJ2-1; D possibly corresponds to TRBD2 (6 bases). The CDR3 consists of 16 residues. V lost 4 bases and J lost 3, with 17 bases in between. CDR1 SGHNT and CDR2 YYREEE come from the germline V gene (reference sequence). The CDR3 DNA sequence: TGTGCCAGCAGCCCGCCGGGGGAGAGAAGCTACAATGAGCAGTTCTTC. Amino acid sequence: CASSPPGERSYNEQFF.

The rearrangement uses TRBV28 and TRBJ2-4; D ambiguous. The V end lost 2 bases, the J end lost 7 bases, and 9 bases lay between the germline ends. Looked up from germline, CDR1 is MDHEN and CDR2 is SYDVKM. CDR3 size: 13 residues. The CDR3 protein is CASSLAQLNIQYF. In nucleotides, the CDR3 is TGTGCCAGCAGTTTAGCGCAGCTGAACATTCAGTACTTC.

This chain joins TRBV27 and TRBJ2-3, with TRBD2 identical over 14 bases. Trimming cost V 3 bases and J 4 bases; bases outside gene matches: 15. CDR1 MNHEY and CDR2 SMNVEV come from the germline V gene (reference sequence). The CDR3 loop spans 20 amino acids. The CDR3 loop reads CASSFEGRTSGRRGPDTQYF. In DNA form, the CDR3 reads TGTGCCAGCAGTTTCGAGGGTAGGACTAGCGGGAGGAGGGGCCCAGATACGCAGTATTTT.

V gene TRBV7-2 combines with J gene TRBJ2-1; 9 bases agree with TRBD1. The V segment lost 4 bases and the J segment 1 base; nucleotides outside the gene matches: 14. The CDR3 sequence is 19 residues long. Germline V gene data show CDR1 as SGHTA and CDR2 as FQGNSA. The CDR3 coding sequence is TGTGCCAGCAGCTCCCCGGACAGGGGTGGGGCGGGTTCCTACAATGAGCAGTTCTTC. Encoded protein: CASSSPDRGGAGSYNEQFF. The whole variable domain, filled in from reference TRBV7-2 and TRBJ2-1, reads GAGVSQSPSNKVTEKGKDVELRCDPISGHTALYWYRQSLGQGLEFLIYFQGNSAPDKSGLPSDRFSAERTGGSVSTLTIQRTQQEDSAVYLCASSSPDRGGAGSYNEQFFGPGTRLTVL.

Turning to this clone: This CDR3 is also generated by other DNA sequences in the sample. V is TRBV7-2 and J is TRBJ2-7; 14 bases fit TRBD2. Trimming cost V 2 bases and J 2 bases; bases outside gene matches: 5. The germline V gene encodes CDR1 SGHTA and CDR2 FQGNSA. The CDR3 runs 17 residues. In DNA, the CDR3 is TGTGCCAGCAGCTTATCGGGACTAGCGGGAGATCCCTACGAGCAGTACTTC. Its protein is CASSLSGLAGDPYEQYF.